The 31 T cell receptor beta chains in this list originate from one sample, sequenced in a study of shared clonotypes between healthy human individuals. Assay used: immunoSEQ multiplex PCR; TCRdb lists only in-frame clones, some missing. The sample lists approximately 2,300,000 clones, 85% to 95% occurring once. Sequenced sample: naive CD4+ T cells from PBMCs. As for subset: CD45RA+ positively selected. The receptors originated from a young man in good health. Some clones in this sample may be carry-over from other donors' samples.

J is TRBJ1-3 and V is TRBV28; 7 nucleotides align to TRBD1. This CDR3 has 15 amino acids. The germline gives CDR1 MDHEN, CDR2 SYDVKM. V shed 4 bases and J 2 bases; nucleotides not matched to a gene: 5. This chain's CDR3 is CASSSLQGTGNTIYF. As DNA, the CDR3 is TGTGCCAGCAGTTCATTACAGGGGACTGGAAACACCATATATTTT.

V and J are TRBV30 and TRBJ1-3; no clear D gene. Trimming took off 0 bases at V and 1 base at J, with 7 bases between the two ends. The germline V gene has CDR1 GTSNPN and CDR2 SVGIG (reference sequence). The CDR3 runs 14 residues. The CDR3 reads CAWSVRESGNTIYF. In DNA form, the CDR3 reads TGTGCCTGGAGTGTAAGGGAATCTGGAAACACCATATATTTT.

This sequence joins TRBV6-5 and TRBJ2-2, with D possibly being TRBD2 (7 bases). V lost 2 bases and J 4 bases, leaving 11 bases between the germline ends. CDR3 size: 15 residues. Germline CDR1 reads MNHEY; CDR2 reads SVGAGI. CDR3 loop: CASSYVGGGTGELFF. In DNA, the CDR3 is TGTGCCAGCAGTTACGTGGGAGGGGGCACCGGGGAGCTGTTTTTT.

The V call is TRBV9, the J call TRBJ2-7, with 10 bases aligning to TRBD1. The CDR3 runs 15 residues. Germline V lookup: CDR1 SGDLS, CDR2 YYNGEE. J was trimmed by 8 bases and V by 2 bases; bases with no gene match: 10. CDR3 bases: TGTGCCAGCAGCGTTGCCGGGACAGGGGCCCTCCAGCAGTACTTC. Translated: CASSVAGTGALQQYF.

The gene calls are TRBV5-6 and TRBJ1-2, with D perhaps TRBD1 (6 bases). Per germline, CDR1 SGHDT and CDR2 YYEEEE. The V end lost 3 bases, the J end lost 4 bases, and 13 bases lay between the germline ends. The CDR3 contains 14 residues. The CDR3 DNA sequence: TGTGCCAGCAGCTCTGGACAGCGGGTCTATGGCTACACCTTC. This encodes CASSSGQRVYGYTF.

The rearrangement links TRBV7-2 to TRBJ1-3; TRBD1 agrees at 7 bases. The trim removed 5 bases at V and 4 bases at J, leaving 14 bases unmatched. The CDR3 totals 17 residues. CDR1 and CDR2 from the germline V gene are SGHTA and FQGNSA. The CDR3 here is CASSPTATGRSGNTIYF. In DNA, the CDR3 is TGTGCCAGCAGCCCGACCGCGACAGGGCGATCAGGAAACACCATATATTTT.

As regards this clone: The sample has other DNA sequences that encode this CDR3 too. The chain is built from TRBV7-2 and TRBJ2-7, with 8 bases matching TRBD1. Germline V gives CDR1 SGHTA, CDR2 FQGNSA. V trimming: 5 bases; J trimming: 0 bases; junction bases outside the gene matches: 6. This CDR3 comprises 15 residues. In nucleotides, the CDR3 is TGTGCCAGCAGCCTCCGACAGGGGAGCTCCTACGAGCAGTACTTC. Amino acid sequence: CASSLRQGSSYEQYF.

The CDR3 protein is CASTLGPFFTYEQYF. CDR3 in DNA: TGTGCCAGCACCCTCGGACCCTTTTTTACCTACGAGCAGTACTTC. The chain has TRBV5-4 and TRBJ2-7; D is uncertain. Germline assignment: CDR1 SGHNT and CDR2 YYREEE (reference sequence). The CDR3 consists of 15 residues. V gave up 6 bases and J gave up 2 bases, with 18 bases separating them.

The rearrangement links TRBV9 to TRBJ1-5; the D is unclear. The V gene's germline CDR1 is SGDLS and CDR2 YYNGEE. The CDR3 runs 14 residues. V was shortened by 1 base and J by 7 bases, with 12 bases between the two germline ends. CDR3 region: CASSVQSQGQPQHF. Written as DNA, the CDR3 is TGTGCCAGCAGCGTACAGTCCCAAGGGCAGCCCCAGCATTTT. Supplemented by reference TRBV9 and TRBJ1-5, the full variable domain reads DSGVTQTPKHLITATGQRVTLRCSPRSGDLSVYWYQQSLDQGLQFLIQYYNGEERAKGNILERFSAQQFPDLHSELNLSSLELGDSALYFCASSVQSQGQPQHFGDGTRLSIL.

The CDR3 DNA reads as TGTGCCAGCAGTTCCTGGGGTACTGGCTACACCTTC. Protein: CASSSWGTGYTF. The chain is built from TRBV27 and TRBJ1-2; D unresolved. The CDR3 spans 12 residues. Looked up from germline, CDR1 is MNHEY and CDR2 is SMNVEV (reference sequence). V lost 4 bases, J lost 7 bases, and 10 bases lay in between.

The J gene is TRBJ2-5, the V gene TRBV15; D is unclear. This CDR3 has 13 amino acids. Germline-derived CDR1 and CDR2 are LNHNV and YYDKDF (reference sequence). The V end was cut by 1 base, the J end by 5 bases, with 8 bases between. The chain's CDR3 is CATSRGMWETQYF. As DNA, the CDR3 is TGTGCCACCAGCAGAGGAATGTGGGAGACCCAGTACTTC. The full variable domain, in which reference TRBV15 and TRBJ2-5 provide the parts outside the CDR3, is DAMVIQNPRYQVTQFGKPVTLSCSQTLNHNVMYWYQQKSSQAPKLLFHYYDKDFNNEADTPDNFQSRRPNTSFCFLDIRSPGLGDTAMYLCATSRGMWETQYFGPGTRLLVL.

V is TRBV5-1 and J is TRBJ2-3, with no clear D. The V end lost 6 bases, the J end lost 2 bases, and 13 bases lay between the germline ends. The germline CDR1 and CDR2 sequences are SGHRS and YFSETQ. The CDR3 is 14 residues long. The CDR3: CASTPGKPTDTQYF. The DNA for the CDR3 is TGCGCCAGCACCCCTGGGAAGCCCACAGATACGCAGTATTTT.

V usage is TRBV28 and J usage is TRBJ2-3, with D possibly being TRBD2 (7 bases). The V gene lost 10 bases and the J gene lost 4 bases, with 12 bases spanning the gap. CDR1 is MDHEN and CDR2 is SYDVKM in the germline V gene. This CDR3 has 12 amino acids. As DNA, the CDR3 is TGTGCCACCCGGGGGGCCCCAGATACGCAGTATTTT. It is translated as CATRGAPDTQYF.

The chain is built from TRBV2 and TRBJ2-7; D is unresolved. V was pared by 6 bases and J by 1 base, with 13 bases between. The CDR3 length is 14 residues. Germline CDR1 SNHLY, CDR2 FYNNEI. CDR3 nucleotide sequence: TGTGCCAGCAGGGCCTCTGTCGGTTCCTACGAGCAGTACTTC. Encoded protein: CASRASVGSYEQYF. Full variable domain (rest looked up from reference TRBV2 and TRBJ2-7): EPEVTQTPSHQVTQMGQEVILRCVPISNHLYFYWYRQILGQKVEFLVSFYNNEISEKSEIFDDQFSVERPDGSNFTLKIRSTKLEDSAMYFCASRASVGSYEQYFGPGTRLTVT.

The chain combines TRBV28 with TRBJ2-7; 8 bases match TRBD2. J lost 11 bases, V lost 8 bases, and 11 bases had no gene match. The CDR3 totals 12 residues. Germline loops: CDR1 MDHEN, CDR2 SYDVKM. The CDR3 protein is CASRASGPSEYF. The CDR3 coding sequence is TGTGCCAGCCGAGCTAGCGGGCCCTCGGAGTACTTC.

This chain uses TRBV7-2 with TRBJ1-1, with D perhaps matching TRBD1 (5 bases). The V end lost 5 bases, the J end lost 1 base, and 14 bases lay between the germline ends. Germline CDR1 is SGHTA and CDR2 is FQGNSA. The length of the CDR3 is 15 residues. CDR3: CASSARDGANTEAFF. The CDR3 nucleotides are TGTGCCAGCAGCGCCCGGGACGGAGCGAACACTGAAGCTTTCTTT.

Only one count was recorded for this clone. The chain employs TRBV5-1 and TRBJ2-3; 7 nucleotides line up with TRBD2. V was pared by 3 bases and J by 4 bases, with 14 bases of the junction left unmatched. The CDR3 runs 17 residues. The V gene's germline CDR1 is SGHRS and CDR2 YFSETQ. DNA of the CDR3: TGCGCCAGCAGCTCGGAAGGTGGCGGGAGATGGGCAGATACGCAGTATTTT. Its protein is CASSSEGGGRWADTQYF. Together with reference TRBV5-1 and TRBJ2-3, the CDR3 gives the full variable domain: KAGVTQTPRYLIKTRGQQVTLSCSPISGHRSVSWYQQTPGQGLQFLFEYFSETQRNKGNFPGRFSGRQFSNSRSEMNVSTLELGDSALYLCASSSEGGGRWADTQYFGPGTRLTVL.

Here the CDR3 DNA reads TGCGCCAGCAGCCAAGCACAGGTTGAAAAACTGTTTTTT. Its protein is CASSQAQVEKLFF. The chain is built from TRBV4-1 and TRBJ1-4, with a weak D call TRBD1 (5 bases). The CDR3 spans 13 residues. Trimming stripped 1 base from V and 7 bases from J, with 7 bases between. CDR1 and CDR2 from the germline V gene are MGHRA and YSYEKL.

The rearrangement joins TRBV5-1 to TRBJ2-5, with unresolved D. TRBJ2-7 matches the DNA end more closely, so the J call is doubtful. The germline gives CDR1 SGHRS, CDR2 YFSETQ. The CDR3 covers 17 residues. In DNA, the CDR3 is TGCGCCAGCAGCTTGAATGTAGGGCTTCGGAGCTCCTACGAGCAGTACTTC. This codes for CASSLNVGLRSSYEQYF.

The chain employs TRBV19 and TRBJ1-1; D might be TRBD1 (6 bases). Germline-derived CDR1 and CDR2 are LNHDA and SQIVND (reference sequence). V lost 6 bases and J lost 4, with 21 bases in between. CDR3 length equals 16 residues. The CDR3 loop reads CASSRKIGARGTEAFF. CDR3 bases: TGTGCCAGTAGCAGAAAAATCGGGGCCAGGGGCACTGAAGCTTTCTTT.

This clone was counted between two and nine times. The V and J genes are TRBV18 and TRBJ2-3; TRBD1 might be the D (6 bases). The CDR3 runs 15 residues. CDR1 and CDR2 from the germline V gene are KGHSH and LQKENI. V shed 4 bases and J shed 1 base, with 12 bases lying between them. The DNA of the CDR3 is TGTGCCAGCTCACTCGGACAGTTAGGCACAGATACGCAGTATTTT. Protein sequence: CASSLGQLGTDTQYF.

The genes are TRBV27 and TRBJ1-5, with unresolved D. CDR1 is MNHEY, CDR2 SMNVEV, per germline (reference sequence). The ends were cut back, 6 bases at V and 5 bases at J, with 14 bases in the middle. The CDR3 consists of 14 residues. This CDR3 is CASSVGVGHQPQHF. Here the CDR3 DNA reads TGTGCCAGCAGCGTGGGAGTAGGCCATCAGCCCCAGCATTTT.

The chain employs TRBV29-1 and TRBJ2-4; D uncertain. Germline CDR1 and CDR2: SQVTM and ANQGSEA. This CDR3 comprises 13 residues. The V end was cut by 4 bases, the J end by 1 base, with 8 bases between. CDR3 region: CSVGTAAKNIQYF. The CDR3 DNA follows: TGCAGCGTTGGGACCGCGGCCAAAAACATTCAGTACTTC.

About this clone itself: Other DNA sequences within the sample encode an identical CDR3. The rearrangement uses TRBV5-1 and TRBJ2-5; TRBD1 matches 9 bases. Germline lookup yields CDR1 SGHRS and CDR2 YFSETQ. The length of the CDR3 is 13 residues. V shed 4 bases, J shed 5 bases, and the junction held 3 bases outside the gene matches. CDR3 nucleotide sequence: TGCGCCAGCAGCCAAGGACAGGGGGAGACCCAGTACTTC. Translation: CASSQGQGETQYF. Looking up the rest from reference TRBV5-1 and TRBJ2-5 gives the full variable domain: KAGVTQTPRYLIKTRGQQVTLSCSPISGHRSVSWYQQTPGQGLQFLFEYFSETQRNKGNFPGRFSGRQFSNSRSEMNVSTLELGDSALYLCASSQGQGETQYFGPGTRLLVL.

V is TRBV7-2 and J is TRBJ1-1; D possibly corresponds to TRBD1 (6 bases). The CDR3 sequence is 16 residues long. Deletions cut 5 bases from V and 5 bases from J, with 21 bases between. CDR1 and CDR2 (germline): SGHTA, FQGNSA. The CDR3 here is CASSLTTPVGATEAFF. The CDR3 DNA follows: TGTGCCAGCAGCCTTACGACCCCGGTGGGGGCGACTGAAGCTTTCTTT. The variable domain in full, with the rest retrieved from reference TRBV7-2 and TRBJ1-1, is GAGVSQSPSNKVTEKGKDVELRCDPISGHTALYWYRQSLGQGLEFLIYFQGNSAPDKSGLPSDRFSAERTGGSVSTLTIQRTQQEDSAVYLCASSLTTPVGATEAFFGQGTRLTVV.

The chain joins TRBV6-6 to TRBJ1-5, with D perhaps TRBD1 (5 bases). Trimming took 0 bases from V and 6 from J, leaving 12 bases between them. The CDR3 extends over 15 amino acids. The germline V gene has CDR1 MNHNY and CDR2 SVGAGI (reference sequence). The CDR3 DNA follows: TGTGCCAGCAGTTACTCGAACCAGGGAAGTCAGCCCCAGCATTTT. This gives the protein CASSYSNQGSQPQHF.

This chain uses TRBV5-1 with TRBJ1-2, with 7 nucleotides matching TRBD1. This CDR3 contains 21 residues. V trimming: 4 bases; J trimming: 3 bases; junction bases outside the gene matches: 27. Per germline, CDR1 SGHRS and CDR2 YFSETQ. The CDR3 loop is CASSSLGKTGTALQPYYGYTF. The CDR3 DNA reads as TGCGCCAGCAGCAGTTTGGGTAAGACCGGGACAGCTCTTCAACCCTACTATGGCTACACCTTC.

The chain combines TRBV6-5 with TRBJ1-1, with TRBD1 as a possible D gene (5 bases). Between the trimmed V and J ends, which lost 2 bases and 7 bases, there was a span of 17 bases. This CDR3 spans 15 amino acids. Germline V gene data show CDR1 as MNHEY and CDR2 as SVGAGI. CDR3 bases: TGTGCCAGCAGTTACGCCCTGGGGCGTACGATTGAAGCTTTCTTT. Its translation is CASSYALGRTIEAFF.

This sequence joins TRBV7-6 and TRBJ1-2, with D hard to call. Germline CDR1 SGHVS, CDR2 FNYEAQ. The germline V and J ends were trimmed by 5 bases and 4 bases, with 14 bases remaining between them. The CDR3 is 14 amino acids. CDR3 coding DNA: TGTGCCAGCAGCCCCGTTCTGGGCTCCTATGGCTACACCTTC. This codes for CASSPVLGSYGYTF.

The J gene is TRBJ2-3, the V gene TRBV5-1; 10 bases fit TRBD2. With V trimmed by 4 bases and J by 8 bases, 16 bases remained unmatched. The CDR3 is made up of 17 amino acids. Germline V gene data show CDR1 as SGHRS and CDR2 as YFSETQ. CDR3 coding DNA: TGCGCCAGCAGCCTGACCATAGCGGGAGGAGGAGCAGGTACGCAGTATTTT. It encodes CASSLTIAGGGAGTQYF.

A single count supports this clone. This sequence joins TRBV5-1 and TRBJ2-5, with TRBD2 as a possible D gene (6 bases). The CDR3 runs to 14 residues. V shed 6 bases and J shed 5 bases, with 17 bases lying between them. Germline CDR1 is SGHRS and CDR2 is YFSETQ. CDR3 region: CASKIGTGGETQYF. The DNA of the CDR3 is TGCGCCAGCAAGATCGGTACCGGGGGTGAGACCCAGTACTTC.